This T cell receptor beta chain originates from a study of blood T cell repertoires in COVID-19. Profiling relied on immunoSEQ multiplex PCR, and the TCRdb table lists in-frame clones only, not all of them. This sample carries around 190,000 clones, 70% to 90% of them seen once, and the ten largest clones take 1.1%. CDR1 SNHLY and CDR2 FYNNEI come from the germline V gene. The CDR3 is made up of 14 amino acids. V was trimmed by 5 bases and J by 4 bases, leaving 12 bases between them. This sequence joins TRBV2 and TRBJ1-5; unclear D gene. The sequence was obtained from a man aged 30 to 39 with acute or convalescent COVID-19. The sample was peripheral blood. In DNA form, the CDR3 reads TGTGCCAGCAGTAGACAAGCATCAAATCAGCCCCAGCATTTT. It yields the protein CASSRQASNQPQHF.